This TCR beta chain emerged from a study of blood T cell repertoires in COVID-19. Sequencing was performed with immunoSEQ multiplex PCR; in TCRdb, only in-frame clones are kept and a portion is missing. Of around 260,000 clones listed, over 75% are singletons. CDR3 length: 15 residues. V was pared by 5 bases and J by 9 bases, with 12 bases of the junction left unmatched. Germline V gene data show CDR1 as SGHTA and CDR2 as FQGNSA. The sample consisted of PBMCs or T cells enriched from blood (not recorded which). The chain uses TRBV7-2 and TRBJ2-1; TRBD1 matches 8 bases. The source is a woman aged 25 to 39 who had recovered from COVID-19. CDR3 loop: CASSQGQAGLGEQFF. Written as DNA, the CDR3 is TGTGCCAGCAGCCAGGGACAGGCGGGTTTGGGTGAGCAGTTCTTC.